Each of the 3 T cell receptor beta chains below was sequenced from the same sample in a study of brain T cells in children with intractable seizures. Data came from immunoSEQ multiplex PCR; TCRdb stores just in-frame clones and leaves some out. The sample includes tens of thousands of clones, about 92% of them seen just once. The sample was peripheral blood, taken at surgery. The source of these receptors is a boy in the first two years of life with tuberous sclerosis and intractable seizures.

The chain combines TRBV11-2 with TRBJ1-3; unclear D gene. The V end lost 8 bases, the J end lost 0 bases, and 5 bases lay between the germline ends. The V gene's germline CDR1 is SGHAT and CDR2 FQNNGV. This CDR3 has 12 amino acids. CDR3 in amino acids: CASRPSGNTIYF. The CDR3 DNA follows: TGTGCCAGCCGGCCCTCTGGAAACACCATATATTTT.

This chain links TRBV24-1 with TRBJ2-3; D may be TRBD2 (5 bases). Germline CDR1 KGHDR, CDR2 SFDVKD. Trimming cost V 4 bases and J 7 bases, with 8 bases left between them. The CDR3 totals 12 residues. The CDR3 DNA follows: TGTGCCACCAGTGACCGAGGGAATACGCAGTATTTT. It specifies CATSDRGNTQYF.

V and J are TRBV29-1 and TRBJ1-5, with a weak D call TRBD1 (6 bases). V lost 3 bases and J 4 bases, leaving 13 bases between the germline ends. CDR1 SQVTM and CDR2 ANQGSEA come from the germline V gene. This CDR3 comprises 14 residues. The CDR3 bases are TGCAGCGTTGAGGGGCGGGGGCTTAATCAGCCCCAGCATTTT. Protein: CSVEGRGLNQPQHF.